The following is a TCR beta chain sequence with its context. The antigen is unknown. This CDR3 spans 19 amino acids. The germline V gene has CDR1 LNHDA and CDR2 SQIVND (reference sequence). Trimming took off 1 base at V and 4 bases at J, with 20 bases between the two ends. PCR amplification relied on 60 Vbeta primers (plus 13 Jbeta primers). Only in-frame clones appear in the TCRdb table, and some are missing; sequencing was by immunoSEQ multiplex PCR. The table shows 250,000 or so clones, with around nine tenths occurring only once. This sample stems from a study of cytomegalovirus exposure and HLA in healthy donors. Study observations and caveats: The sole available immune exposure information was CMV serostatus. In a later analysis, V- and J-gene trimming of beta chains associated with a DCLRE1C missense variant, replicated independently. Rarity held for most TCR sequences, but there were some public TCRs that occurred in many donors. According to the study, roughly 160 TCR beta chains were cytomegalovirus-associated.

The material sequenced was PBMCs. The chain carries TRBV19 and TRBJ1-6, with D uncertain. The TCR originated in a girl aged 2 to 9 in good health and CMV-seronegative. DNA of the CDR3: TGTGCCAGTAGTATAGGTCGGGAACAACCAAGGATTTATAATTCACCCCTCCACTTT. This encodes CASSIGREQPRIYNSPLHF.